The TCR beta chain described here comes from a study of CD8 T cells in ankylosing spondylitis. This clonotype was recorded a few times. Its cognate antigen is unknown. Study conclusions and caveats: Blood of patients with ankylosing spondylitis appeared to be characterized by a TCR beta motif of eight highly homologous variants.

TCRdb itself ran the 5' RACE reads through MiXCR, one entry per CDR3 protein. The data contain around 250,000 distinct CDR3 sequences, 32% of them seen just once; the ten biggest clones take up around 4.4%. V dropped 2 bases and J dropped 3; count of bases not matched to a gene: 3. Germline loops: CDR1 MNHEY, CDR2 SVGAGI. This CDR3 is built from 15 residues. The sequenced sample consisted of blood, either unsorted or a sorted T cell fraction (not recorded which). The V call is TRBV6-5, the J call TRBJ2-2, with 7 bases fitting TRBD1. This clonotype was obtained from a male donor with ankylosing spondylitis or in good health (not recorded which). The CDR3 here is CASSYNQGDTGELFF. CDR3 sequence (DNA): TGTGCCAGCAGTTACAACCAGGGGGACACCGGGGAGCTGTTTTTT.